This T cell receptor beta chain was found in a study of radiotherapy plus CTLA-4 blockade in lung cancer. Notes on the study in general: Blood saw expansion of tumor-derived TCR clones after radiotherapy plus ipilimumab.

Trimming stripped 4 bases from V and 6 bases from J, with 13 bases between. The CDR3 length is 12 residues. The V gene's germline CDR1 is SQVTM and CDR2 ANQGSEA. In the case of this clone: Its antigen remains unidentified.

The assay was immunoSEQ multiplex PCR, and TCRdb's table has in-frame clones only and misses some. The sample yields under 100,000 clones, roughly four fifths seen once. This TCR was recovered from a human donor with non-small cell lung cancer that progressed on radiotherapy plus ipilimumab. The chain couples TRBV29-1 to TRBJ2-7, with D possibly TRBD1 on 7 matching bases. Sequencing was performed on peripheral blood, taken from a patient treated with radiotherapy plus ipilimumab. CDR3 amino acids: CSVVARGVEQYF. The CDR3 DNA follows: TGCAGCGTTGTGGCCAGGGGGGTCGAGCAGTACTTC.